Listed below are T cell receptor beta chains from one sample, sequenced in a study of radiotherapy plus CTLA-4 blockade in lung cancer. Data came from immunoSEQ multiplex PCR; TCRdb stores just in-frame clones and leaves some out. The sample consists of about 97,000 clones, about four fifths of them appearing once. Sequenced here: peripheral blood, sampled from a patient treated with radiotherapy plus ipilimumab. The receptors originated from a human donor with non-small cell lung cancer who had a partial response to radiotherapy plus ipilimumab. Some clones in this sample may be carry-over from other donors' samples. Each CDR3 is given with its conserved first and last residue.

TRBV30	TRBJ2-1	CAGGGQGSNEQFF
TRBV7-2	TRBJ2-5	CASSLGGEVLETQYF
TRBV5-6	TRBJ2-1	CASSSLTGTSHNEQFF
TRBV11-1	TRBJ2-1	CASSFFVGTRTRYNEQFF
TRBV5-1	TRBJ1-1	CASSGQGSPMNTEAFF
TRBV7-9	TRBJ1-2	CASSLKEPAGYGYTF
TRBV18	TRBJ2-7	CASSPPQPGNPYF
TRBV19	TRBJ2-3	CASTSLRGGRADTQYF
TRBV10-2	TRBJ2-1	CASSEGGFYNEQFF
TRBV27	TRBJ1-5	CASSSSPGQGAGQPQHF
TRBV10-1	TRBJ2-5	CASSESGGETQYF
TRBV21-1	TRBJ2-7	CASSKESSSPRFTPYEQYF
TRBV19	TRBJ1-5	CASSNFGQNQPQHF
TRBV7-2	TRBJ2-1	CASSLAGQNEQFF
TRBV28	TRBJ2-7	CASSPRGGSQQYF